What follows are 26 T cell receptor beta chains derived from one specimen sequenced in a study of a mutant IDH1 vaccine in newly diagnosed glioma. The assay was immunoSEQ multiplex PCR, and TCRdb's table has in-frame clones only and misses some. The sample consists of around 67,000 clones, about four fifths of them appearing once. The time point was: baseline, week 1 (first vaccination visit). Specified treatment: pre-vaccination baseline after standard-of-care therapy. The specimen was peripheral blood mononuclear cells (PBMCs), collected from a glioma patient treated with radiotherapy, temozolomide or both. The receptors here all came from a woman under 30 with glioma. Some clones in this sample may be carry-over from other donors' samples.

The rearrangement uses TRBV6-6 and TRBJ1-1; no clear D gene. Germline V lookup: CDR1 MNHNY, CDR2 SVGAGI (reference sequence). This CDR3 region has 13 residues. The V and J ends lost 6 bases and 3 bases respectively, with 11 bases between them. The CDR3 DNA reads TGTGCCAGCAGGAAGGCCACCCACACTGAAGCTTTCTTT. Translated, it gives CASRKATHTEAFF.

The chain links TRBV18 to TRBJ2-5; D unresolved. The V gene's germline CDR1 is KGHSH and CDR2 LQKENI. CDR3 length: 13 residues. Trimming removed 0 bases from V and 5 bases from J, with 7 bases in between. CDR3 DNA sequence: TGTGCCAGCTCACCACCGGTAATCGAGACCCAGTACTTC. This sequence encodes CASSPPVIETQYF.

The chain joins TRBV6-5 to TRBJ2-3; D ambiguous. CDR1 and CDR2 (germline): MNHEY, SVGAGI. There are 15 residues in the CDR3. V lost 3 bases to trimming and J lost 1 base, with 11 bases between them. The CDR3 spells CASSYNNRGTDTQYF. As DNA, the CDR3 is TGTGCCAGCAGTTATAACAATCGGGGCACAGATACGCAGTATTTT.

This rearrangement joins TRBV29-1 to TRBJ2-5, with a possible D match to TRBD1 (6 bases). The germline V gene has CDR1 SQVTM and CDR2 ANQGSEA. V lost 0 bases and J lost 5, with 13 bases in between. The CDR3 is made up of 14 amino acids. CDR3 sequence reads: CSVEDRNREETQYF. The CDR3 DNA is TGCAGCGTTGAAGATCGCAACAGGGAGGAGACCCAGTACTTC.

V gene TRBV5-1 combines with J gene TRBJ2-2; D ambiguous. The germline CDR1 and CDR2 sequences are SGHRS and YFSETQ. V was shortened by 0 bases and J by 5 bases, with 11 bases between the two germline ends. The CDR3 length is 15 residues. The CDR3 region is CASSLAVPGTGELFF. The CDR3 coding sequence is TGCGCCAGCAGCTTGGCCGTCCCGGGTACCGGGGAGCTGTTTTTT.

CDR3 loop: CASSQGRGAYNEQFF. CDR3 nucleotides: TGCGCCAGCAGCCAAGGGCGGGGGGCCTACAATGAGCAGTTCTTC. The chain is built from TRBV4-3 and TRBJ2-1, with 8 bases lining up with TRBD2. The V gene end was trimmed by 1 base and the J gene end by 2 bases; junction bases not matched to a gene: 1. Germline V gene data show CDR1 as LGHNA and CDR2 as YSLEER. The CDR3 extends over 15 amino acids.

The chain employs TRBV5-6 and TRBJ2-5; 10 positions agree with TRBD1. The CDR3 extends over 16 amino acids. Trimming took 0 bases from V and 0 from J; bases not matched to a gene: 2. Germline lookup yields CDR1 SGHDT and CDR2 YYEEEE. The CDR3 protein is CASSLGTGGHQETQYF. The CDR3 DNA reads as TGTGCCAGCAGCTTGGGGACAGGGGGTCACCAAGAGACCCAGTACTTC.

CDR3 protein: CASSSRGRVDTGELFF. In nucleotides, the CDR3 is TGTGCCAGCAGCTCCCGGGGCAGGGTTGACACCGGGGAGCTGTTTTTT. This chain uses TRBV7-2 with TRBJ2-2; the D call may be TRBD1 or TRBD2 (5 bases each). The germline V and J ends were trimmed by 4 bases and 3 bases, with 15 bases remaining between them. CDR3 length: 16 amino acids. CDR1 and CDR2 from the germline V gene are SGHTA and FQGNSA.

This clone is medium-sized (0.01 to 0.1%) in the sample. The chain carries TRBV2 and TRBJ2-6, with 7 bases aligning to TRBD1. This CDR3 has 18 residues. V shed 8 bases, J shed 0 bases, and the junction held 13 bases outside the gene matches. Germline V gene data show CDR1 as SNHLY and CDR2 as FYNNEI. The CDR3, as DNA: TGTGCCAGCCTCCCAATGCGGACAGGCGGCTCTGGGGCCAACGTCCTGACTTTC. Translated: CASLPMRTGGSGANVLTF.

The chain joins TRBV30 to TRBJ2-7; 8 bases agree with TRBD2. Germline V lookup: CDR1 GTSNPN, CDR2 SVGIG (reference sequence). The junction had 13 bases not matched to a gene; V was cut back by 3 bases and J by 9 bases. The CDR3 contains 14 residues. CDR3 bases: TGTGCCTGGAGCGGAAGCGGGGGCGTAGACCTGCAGTACTTC. It translates to CAWSGSGGVDLQYF.

This chain uses TRBV6-6 with TRBJ1-4, with D unresolved. Germline assignment: CDR1 MNHNY and CDR2 SVGAGI (reference sequence). Between the trimmed V and J ends, which lost 3 bases and 7 bases, there was a span of 15 bases. CDR3 length: 15 amino acids. The CDR3 sequence: CASSYSGVKGEKLFF. The CDR3 DNA reads TGTGCCAGCAGTTATTCCGGGGTAAAGGGTGAAAAACTGTTTTTT.

The rearrangement joins TRBV7-9 to TRBJ1-5; 7 positions agree with TRBD1. This CDR3 is 13 amino acids long. Germline CDR1 reads SEHNR; CDR2 reads FQNEAQ (reference sequence). The V segment lost 5 bases and the J segment 4 bases; nucleotides outside the gene matches: 2. The CDR3 DNA sequence: TGTGCCAGCAGCCTGGGACAGAATCAGCCCCAGCATTTT. It specifies CASSLGQNQPQHF.

The chain is built from TRBV30 and TRBJ1-5; D is undetermined. Germline CDR1 is GTSNPN and CDR2 is SVGIG (reference sequence). The germline V and J ends were trimmed by 0 bases and 3 bases, with 9 bases remaining between them. CDR3 length: 14 amino acids. In nucleotides, the CDR3 is TGTGCCTGGAGTGTGGCCGGGCTCAATCAGCCCCAGCATTTT. Protein sequence: CAWSVAGLNQPQHF.

This chain joins TRBV7-9 and TRBJ2-3; D might be TRBD2 (6 bases). V was shortened by 4 bases and J by 4 bases, with 9 bases between the two germline ends. The CDR3 sequence is 13 residues long. Germline assignment: CDR1 SEHNR and CDR2 FQNEAQ (reference sequence). CDR3 residues: CASSYGSSDTQYF. The CDR3 nucleotides are TGTGCCAGCAGCTACGGGAGCTCAGATACGCAGTATTTT.

This clone is a singleton in its sample. The CDR3 bases are TGTGCCAGCAGCCCACAGGGGAGCTCTGGAAACACCATATATTTT. Protein product: CASSPQGSSGNTIYF. J is TRBJ1-3 and V is TRBV7-8; 7 bases are a match to TRBD1. J gave up 0 bases and V 5 bases, and 4 bases lay outside the gene matches. The CDR3 sequence is 15 residues long. Germline V lookup: CDR1 SGHVS, CDR2 FQNEAQ.

The chain recombines TRBV6-4 with TRBJ2-5, with TRBD1 identical over 7 bases. The J call is doubtful: the DNA matches TRBJ2-7 better. The CDR3 runs 14 residues. Germline-derived CDR1 and CDR2 are MRHNA and SNTAGT. CDR3 sequence reads: CASSEGVGGDEQYF. The DNA of the CDR3 is TGTGCCAGCAGTGAAGGTGTAGGGGGCGACGAGCAGTACTTC.

V usage is TRBV28 and J usage is TRBJ1-2; 7 bases align to TRBD1. The CDR3 consists of 12 residues. Germline CDR1 is MDHEN and CDR2 is SYDVKM. Losses at the gene ends were 10 bases for V and 4 bases for J; bases not matched to a gene: 6. CDR3 in DNA: TGTGCCACCAGGGGGTCTACCTATGGCTACACCTTC. Its protein is CATRGSTYGYTF.

The chain links TRBV7-8 to TRBJ1-3, with a possible D match to TRBD1 (5 bases). Germline V lookup: CDR1 SGHVS, CDR2 FQNEAQ. The V end was cut by 2 bases, the J end by 2 bases, with 13 bases between. This CDR3 spans 16 amino acids. Here the CDR3 reads CASSLSGGSTGNTIYF. CDR3 nucleotides: TGTGCCAGCAGCTTAAGTGGGGGGTCGACTGGAAACACCATATATTTT.

This sequence joins TRBV6-4 and TRBJ2-3; no definite D call. The length of the CDR3 is 13 residues. Germline V gene lookup returns CDR1 MRHNA and CDR2 SNTAGT. Trimming shortened V by 3 bases and J by 2 bases, and 6 bases separated the two germline ends. The CDR3 protein is CASSETLTDTQYF. DNA of the CDR3: TGTGCCAGCAGTGAAACTCTCACAGATACGCAGTATTTT.

The chain couples TRBV7-8 to TRBJ2-1; no reliable D call. The CDR3 spans 15 residues. Trimming removed 0 bases at V and 3 bases at J, with 9 bases between. The germline CDR1 and CDR2 sequences are SGHVS and FQNEAQ. The CDR3 DNA sequence: TGTGCCAGCAGCTTAGCGGGGAAATTCTACAATGAGCAGTTCTTC. Translation gives CASSLAGKFYNEQFF.

V and J are TRBV6-1 and TRBJ1-3, with a tentative D call TRBD1 (5 bases). The CDR3 is made up of 12 amino acids. V was trimmed by 6 bases and J by 16 bases, leaving 19 bases between them. The germline CDR1 and CDR2 sequences are MNHNS and SASEGT. The CDR3 DNA sequence: TGTGCCAGCAGGCCCGGGACGGACCTTCGGTATTTT. Its protein is CASRPGTDLRYF.

The chain carries TRBV30 and TRBJ1-2; a possible D gene is TRBD1 (5 bases). V lost 4 bases to trimming and J lost 7 bases, with 13 bases between them. The CDR3 is 12 residues long. Germline V gene lookup returns CDR1 GTSNPN and CDR2 SVGIG (reference sequence). CDR3 loop: CAWTSGYPGYTF. DNA for the CDR3: TGTGCCTGGACGTCAGGGTATCCTGGCTACACCTTC.

The J gene is TRBJ1-2, the V gene TRBV9, with 7 bases aligning to TRBD1. Germline V CDR1 and CDR2: SGDLS, YYNGEE. V trimming: 5 bases; J trimming: 4 bases; junction bases outside the gene matches: 5. There are 13 residues in the CDR3. CDR3 region: CASRGGQIYGYTF. The CDR3 DNA reads TGTGCCAGCAGGGGGGGACAGATCTATGGCTACACCTTC.

The J gene is TRBJ2-5, the V gene TRBV25-1; 7 positions match TRBD1. The CDR3 sequence is 14 residues long. Germline lookup yields CDR1 MGHDK and CDR2 SYGVNS. The V and J ends lost 4 bases and 1 base, in that order; junction bases with no gene match: 3. The CDR3 loop is CASSGGTAQETQYF. For the CDR3, the DNA is TGTGCCAGCAGTGGTGGGACAGCCCAAGAGACCCAGTACTTC.

The chain couples TRBV9 to TRBJ2-4; 8 bases line up with TRBD2. The length of the CDR3 is 15 residues. V was clipped by 0 bases and J by 7 bases; unmatched bases: 6. Looked up from germline, CDR1 is SGDLS and CDR2 is YYNGEE. CDR3 coding DNA: TGTGCCAGCAGCGTAGACGGGCTAGCGGGTAACATTCAGTACTTC. This codes for CASSVDGLAGNIQYF.

The chain employs TRBV7-9 and TRBJ1-2; 8 bases are shared with TRBD1. V lost 5 bases, J lost 6 bases, and 11 bases stayed unmatched. The germline V gene has CDR1 SEHNR and CDR2 FQNEAQ (reference sequence). This CDR3 has 15 amino acids. DNA for the CDR3: TGTGCCAGCAGCGGTCGGGACAGGTTTACTGATGGCTACACCTTC. Translation gives CASSGRDRFTDGYTF.